Below, 9 T cell receptor beta chains from the same sample are listed, as sequenced in a study of blood T cell repertoires in COVID-19. Assay: immunoSEQ multiplex PCR; the TCRdb copy retains only in-frame clones and omits some. Among 150,000 to 200,000 clones listed, 80% to 90% were seen once. The sample consisted of peripheral blood. These receptors were taken from a woman aged 70-85 years with COVID-19, enrolled during active disease.

This clone was seen once. The rearrangement links TRBV6-4 to TRBJ1-4, with a weak D call TRBD1 (6 bases). Trimming left V 6 bases short and J 11 bases short, with 22 bases between. The CDR3 loop spans 15 amino acids. Germline V gene data show CDR1 as MRHNA and CDR2 as SNTAGT. The CDR3 coding sequence is TGTGCCAGCAGCCCTGGGGGAAACCCAGGGGAGAAACTGTTTTTT. This gives the protein CASSPGGNPGEKLFF.

V and J are TRBV6-4 and TRBJ1-5; no definite D call. CDR1 MRHNA and CDR2 SNTAGT come from the germline V gene. Between the trimmed V and J ends, which lost 0 bases and 5 bases, there was a span of 14 bases. CDR3 length equals 16 residues. CDR3 in amino acids: CASSDSDSGFDQPQHF. The CDR3 DNA follows: TGTGCCAGCAGTGACTCAGACTCGGGGTTCGATCAGCCCCAGCATTTT.

This clone was seen a few times. The chain combines TRBV13 with TRBJ2-1; possible D gene TRBD2, 6 bases. Trimming took 6 bases from V and 7 from J, leaving 13 bases between them. The CDR3 is 13 residues long. Germline lookup yields CDR1 PRHDT and CDR2 FYEKMQ (reference sequence). CDR3 loop: CASREGVGNEQFF. CDR3 DNA: TGTGCCAGCAGGGAGGGCGTTGGGAATGAGCAGTTCTTC.

The chain couples TRBV3-1 (or the pseudogene TRBV3-2) to TRBJ2-6; D gene uncertain. In germline, CDR1 is LGHDT, CDR2 YNNKEL (reference sequence). This CDR3 is built from 16 residues. Trimming removed 5 bases at V and 2 bases at J, with 13 bases between. As DNA, the CDR3 is TGTGCCAGCAGCGCTCTACCCCCCGCTGGGGCCAACGTCCTGACTTTC. Encoded protein: CASSALPPAGANVLTF.

The chain combines TRBV2 with TRBJ2-2; possibly TRBD2 for D (5 bases). This CDR3 is built from 13 residues. Trimming shortened V by 8 bases and J by 7 bases, and 14 bases separated the two germline ends. Germline V gene data show CDR1 as SNHLY and CDR2 as FYNNEI. The CDR3 here is CASLDGVHGELFF. CDR3 in DNA: TGTGCCAGCCTAGACGGGGTACACGGGGAGCTGTTTTTT.

The rearrangement uses TRBV6-5 and TRBJ2-7, with a weak D call TRBD2 (5 bases). CDR1 is MNHEY, CDR2 SVGAGI, per germline. The V end lost 2 bases, the J end lost 5 bases, and 7 bases lay between the germline ends. The length of the CDR3 is 12 residues. The CDR3 region has the DNA TGTGCCAGCAGTTACCCCGGGGACGAGCAGTACTTC. This sequence encodes CASSYPGDEQYF.

The V gene is TRBV7-2, the J gene TRBJ2-7; perhaps TRBD2 as D (6 bases). Between the trimmed V and J ends, which lost 1 base and 6 bases, there was a span of 7 bases. The germline CDR1 and CDR2 sequences are SGHTA and FQGNSA. CDR3 length: 12 residues. The DNA of the CDR3 is TGTGCCAGCAGCTTAGTGGGACTCGAGCAGTACTTC. It encodes CASSLVGLEQYF. Variable domain in full (rest from reference TRBV7-2 and TRBJ2-7): GAGVSQSPSNKVTEKGKDVELRCDPISGHTALYWYRQSLGQGLEFLIYFQGNSAPDKSGLPSDRFSAERTGGSVSTLTIQRTQQEDSAVYLCASSLVGLEQYFGPGTRLTVT.

The V call is TRBV28, the J call TRBJ1-4; 7 bases agree with TRBD1. The CDR3 contains 14 residues. V trimming: 2 bases; J trimming: 8 bases; junction bases outside the gene matches: 5. Germline V lookup: CDR1 MDHEN, CDR2 SYDVKM. Written as DNA, the CDR3 is TGTGCCAGCAGTTTAACCACAGGGGAAGAAAAACTGTTTTTT. This sequence encodes CASSLTTGEEKLFF.

This sequence joins TRBV30 and TRBJ1-2, with D unclear. From germline, CDR1 is GTSNPN and CDR2 SVGIG (reference sequence). The CDR3 is made up of 12 amino acids. CDR3 loop: CVTTSLKNGYTF. Written as DNA, the CDR3 is TGTGTAACTACTAGTCTGAAGAATGGCTACACCTTC.